This entry lists 3 T cell receptor beta chains sequenced from one sample in a study of T cells in Graves' hyperthyroidism and ophthalmopathy. Researchers amplified the TCR beta CDR3 regions from RNA transcripts. The HTBI set primed first-round TCR CDR3 RT-PCR. TCRdb called the multiplex PCR reads again in MiXCR, with one record for every CDR3 protein. The data hold roughly 700,000 distinct CDR3 sequences, with around 40% observed a single time. The sequenced sample was blood. The receptors were gathered from a woman aged 40 to 55 with Graves' hyperthyroidism.

This rearrangement joins TRBV3-1 to TRBJ1-1; no clear D gene. Trimming cost V 4 bases and J 5 bases, with 14 bases left between them. Germline-derived CDR1 and CDR2 are LGHDT and YNNKEL (reference sequence). The CDR3 runs 14 residues. The DNA for the CDR3 is TGTGCCAGCAGCCCCTGGGCAATAGAGACTGAAGCTTTCTTT. This gives the protein CASSPWAIETEAFF.

This clonotype was found a few times. The chain has TRBV7-2 and TRBJ1-1; 7 nucleotides align to TRBD1. The V and J ends lost 2 bases and 6 bases, in that order; junction bases with no gene match: 12. The CDR3 spans 16 residues. CDR1 is SGHTA, CDR2 FQGNSA, per germline. The CDR3 DNA is TGTGCCAGCAGCTTAACTTTTACAGGGGATCGGCCTGAAGCTTTCTTT. Translating gives CASSLTFTGDRPEAFF.

This sequence joins TRBV9 and TRBJ2-2; 9 bases match TRBD1. This CDR3 has 16 amino acids. Germline trimming cut 6 bases from V and 4 bases from J; bases unmatched to any gene: 10. Germline CDR1 and CDR2: SGDLS and YYNGEE. CDR3 amino acids: CASTGGTGLSTGELFF. For the CDR3, the DNA is TGTGCCAGCACCGGTGGGACAGGGCTATCCACCGGGGAGCTGTTTTTT.